This paragraph covers one TCR beta chain sequence. The entry originates in a study of Graves' ophthalmopathy and Graves' hyperthyroidism. Having ophthalmopathy, the donors showed moderate-to-severe activity, CAS ≥3 and NOSPECS ≥4, with disease lasting under 3 months. This CDR3 contains 16 residues. Trimming cost V 3 bases and J 1 base, with 15 bases left between them. Germline CDR1 reads SEHNR; CDR2 reads FQNEAQ (reference sequence). RNA served as the template for amplifying TCR beta CDR3 regions. The authors performed first-round RT-PCR with HTBI primers and then a second-round multiplex PCR. TCRdb fed the multiplex PCR reads into MiXCR, producing one record per CDR3 protein. This sample has almost 750,000 distinct CDR3 sequences; roughly 41% occur once, and the top ten carry approximately 43%.

The V call is TRBV7-9, the J call TRBJ2-5; D unresolved. This clonotype was obtained from an adult man with Graves' ophthalmopathy. Sequencing was performed on peripheral blood. Written as DNA, the CDR3 is TGTGCCAGCAGCTTGTTTCTGGGCGCCATCCAAGAGACCCAGTACTTC. The encoded protein is CASSLFLGAIQETQYF.